This TCR beta chain is from a study of radiation and T cells in renal cell carcinoma. The time point here: blood 2 weeks post-SBRT. The sample's treatment: 15 Gy SBRT to primary tumor, nephrectomy 4 weeks later. The tumor was a clear cell renal cell carcinoma. With regard to this clone: The antigen is unknown.

Profiling relied on immunoSEQ multiplex PCR, and the TCRdb table lists in-frame clones only, not all of them. Of more than 95,000 clones listed, around 85% were seen once; the top ten hold around 6.1%. Broader study findings: No pretreatment tumor biopsies were available for baseline clonotypes. From baseline, blood top tumor clonotypes peaked at 2 weeks post-radiation.

Trimming left V 0 bases short and J 4 bases short, with 0 bases between. The CDR3 loop spans 11 amino acids. Germline lookup yields CDR1 MGHRA and CDR2 YSYEKL. The starting material was blood, obtained from a patient whose treatment included radiotherapy and nephrectomy. This chain links TRBV4-1 with TRBJ2-5; D ambiguous. This TCR derives from a man aged 50-59 years with renal cell carcinoma. CDR3 amino acids: CASSQEETQYF. In DNA form, the CDR3 reads TGCGCCAGCAGCCAAGAAGAGACCCAGTACTTC.